This entry describes one T cell receptor (beta chain). Its antigen specificity is not known. No qualities accompany the bases; no much larger clone lies one base away. The treatment or condition label, as the study defines it: nivolumab (PD-1 blockade) given before sampling. The DNeasy Blood and Tissue Kit was used to extract DNA from formalin-fixed paraffin-embedded specimens. This specimen comes from a study of T cells in tumors and immune-related adverse events (dated by TCRdb to about 2021). The immunoSEQ assay was used to amplify and sequence the TCR beta locus, producing bulk TCR Vbeta CDR3 data. For the original study's pipeline: Non-productive CDR3s, sequences shorter than 7 amino acids, and those not starting with C or ending with F/W were excluded. Analysis was limited to specimens with at least 1000 reads, and clonotypes were defined at the amino acid level. To compute clonality, Pielou's evenness was subtracted from 1. To equalize library sizes, abundance-weighted random subsampling with replacement was performed 100 times so that 95% confidence intervals could be reported. The Morisita overlap index was used to quantify repertoire overlap, and the top 40 clones in each specimen were examined for overlap with the irAE. TCRdb retrieved this table from immuneACCESS and kept in-frame rearrangements only. Not all clones are present; in checked studies, unresolved V genes account for under half, and no reason is known for the remainder. V and J calls and clone size are those listed in that table; D and trimming were worked out from the DNA. In all, the sample holds roughly 24,000 clones, and about 90% of those were seen once. 1.3% to 1.5% of the sample is taken by the ten largest.

The CDR1 and CDR2 encoded by the germline V gene (reference sequence) are LNHNV and YYDKDF. Reading from cysteine to phenylalanine, the CDR3 counts 14 amino acids. Here the CDR3 DNA is all that survives: 42 bases in frame from base 1. Germline trimming amounts to 3 bases on V and 6 bases on J, with 4 as the count of junction bases outside the gene matches. The starting material was lymph node tissue, obtained from a patient treated with anti-PD-1 therapy. Recombination linked TRBV15 to TRBJ2-7; 11 middle bases align to TRBD2. The clonotype originates from a female donor with metastatic renal cell carcinoma. The nucleotide sequence reads TGTGCCACCAGCAGTAGCGGGAGGGCCGCCGAGCAGTACTTC. Translation gives CATSSSGRAAEQYF.